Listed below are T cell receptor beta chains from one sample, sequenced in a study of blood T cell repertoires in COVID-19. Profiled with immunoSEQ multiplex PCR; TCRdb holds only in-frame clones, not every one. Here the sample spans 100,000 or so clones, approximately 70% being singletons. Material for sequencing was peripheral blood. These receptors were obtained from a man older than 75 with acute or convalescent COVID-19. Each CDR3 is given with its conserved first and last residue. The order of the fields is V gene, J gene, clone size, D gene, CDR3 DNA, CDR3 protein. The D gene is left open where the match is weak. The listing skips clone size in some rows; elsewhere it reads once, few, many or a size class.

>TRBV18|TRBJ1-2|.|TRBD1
TGTGCCAGCTCACCGACAGGGTCAAACTGGGATGGCTACACCTTC
CASSPTGSNWDGYTF
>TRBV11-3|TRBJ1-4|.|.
TGTGCCAGCAGCTCCCCCGACAGGCCTAAGCAGGGTGAGCTTCTCGAAAAACTGTTTTTT
CASSSPDRPKQGELLEKLFF
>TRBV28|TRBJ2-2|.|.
TGTGCCAGCAGCTCGAACACCGGGGAGCTGTTTTTT
CASSSNTGELFF
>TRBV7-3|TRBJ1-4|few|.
TGTGCCAGCAGCTTAGGTGCCAGTAATGAAAAACTGTTTTTT
CASSLGASNEKLFF
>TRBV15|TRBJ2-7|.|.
TGTGCCACCAGCAGAGACCCGTACGAGCAGTACTTC
CATSRDPYEQYF
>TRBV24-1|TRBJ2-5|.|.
TGTGCCACCAGTGGGGGGCGCGGTGGGACCCAGTACTTC
CATSGGRGGTQYF
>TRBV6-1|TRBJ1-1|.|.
TGTGCCAGCAGTGAGCTACAGGTGAACACTGAAGCTTTCTTT
CASSELQVNTEAFF
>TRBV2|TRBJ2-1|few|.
TGTGCCAGCTGTAGCAGCCTCTACAATGAGCAGTTCTTC
CASCSSLYNEQFF
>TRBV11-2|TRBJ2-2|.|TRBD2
TGTGCCAGCAGCCCCCGGAGCGGGAGGGCGGGCACCGGGGAGCTGTTTTTT
CASSPRSGRAGTGELFF
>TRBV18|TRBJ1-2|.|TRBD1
TGTGCCAGCTCACGCCAGGGACAGTCAACCCTTGGCTACACCTTC
CASSRQGQSTLGYTF
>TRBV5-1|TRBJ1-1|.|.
TGCGCCAGCAGCTCCAACATGAACACTGAAGCTTTCTTT
CASSSNMNTEAFF
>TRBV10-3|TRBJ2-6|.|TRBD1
TGTGCCATCAGTGAGTCGTTAAGGACAGGGGTCCCCTCTGGGGCCAACGTCCTGACTTTC
CAISESLRTGVPSGANVLTF